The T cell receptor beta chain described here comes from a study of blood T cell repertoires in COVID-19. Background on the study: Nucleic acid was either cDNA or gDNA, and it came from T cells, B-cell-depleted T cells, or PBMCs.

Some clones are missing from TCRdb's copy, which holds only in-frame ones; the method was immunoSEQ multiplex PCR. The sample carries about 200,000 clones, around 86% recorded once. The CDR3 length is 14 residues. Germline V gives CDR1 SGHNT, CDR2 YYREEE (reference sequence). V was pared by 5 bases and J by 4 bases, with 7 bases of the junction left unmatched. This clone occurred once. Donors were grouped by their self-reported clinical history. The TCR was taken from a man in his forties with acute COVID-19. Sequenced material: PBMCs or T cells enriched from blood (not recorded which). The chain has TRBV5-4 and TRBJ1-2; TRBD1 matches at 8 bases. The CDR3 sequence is CASREKQGVYGYTF. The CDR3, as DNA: TGTGCCAGCAGGGAGAAACAGGGGGTCTATGGCTACACCTTC. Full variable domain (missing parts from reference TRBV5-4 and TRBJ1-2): ETGVTQSPTHLIKTRGQQVTLRCSSQSGHNTVSWYQQALGQGPQFIFQYYREEENGRGNFPPRFSGLQFPNYSSELNVNALELDDSALYLCASREKQGVYGYTFGSGTRLTVV.